This is a list of T cell receptor beta chains from one sample in a study of cytomegalovirus exposure and HLA in healthy donors. This table comes from immunoSEQ multiplex PCR, and its TCRdb copy is limited to in-frame clones, with some not included. Seen here are approximately 200,000 clones, around nine tenths observed once, and the top ten hold around 3%. Specimen: PBMCs. The receptor source for this set is a woman aged 18 to 35 in good health and CMV-seronegative. Each CDR3 is given without its conserved first and last residue. Each record gives: J gene, V gene, CDR3 protein.

TRBJ2-2,TRBV6-6,ASSYVGGAGELF
TRBJ2-1,TRBV6-4,ASSHGTSGSNEQF
TRBJ2-7,TRBV6-1,ASSEAHFSLAGAYEQY
TRBJ2-7,TRBV5-1,ASSLMGLAVAYEQY
TRBJ2-7,TRBV9,ASSRSGTSYEQY
TRBJ2-1,TRBV25-1,ASSAPGLVQGEQF
TRBJ2-7,TRBV11-1,ASSLVSSGTYEQY
TRBJ2-7,TRBV11-2,ASSLGSGSSYEQY
TRBJ1-2,TRBV5-4,ATRGTGAGGDGYT
TRBJ2-1,TRBV19,ASSIPGQGPILYNEQF
TRBJ1-1,TRBV5-1,ASSFGFDEAF
TRBJ2-7,TRBV28,ASRRQGMVHEQY
TRBJ1-5,TRBV5-5,ASSLARVGQPQH
TRBJ1-1,TRBV5-6,ASSIVTGGNTEAF
TRBJ1-5,TRBV7-9,ASSLGVGAFQPQH
TRBJ2-7,TRBV27,ASSSPTGGYYEQY
TRBJ2-7,TRBV2,ASSREGAYEQY
TRBJ2-1,TRBV29-1,SVGHRGNEQF
TRBJ2-1,TRBV9,ASSQGLAGGFWRNEQF
TRBJ2-7,TRBV28,ASSTTGTGGDEQY
TRBJ1-1,TRBV4-1,ASSQGAIMNTEAF
TRBJ2-7,TRBV7-2,ASSLAAGLVNEQY
TRBJ2-5,TRBV27,ASSLWPGETQY
TRBJ2-7,TRBV11-2,ASSLRFTSANTYEQY
TRBJ2-1,TRBV27,ASRTTSGSRYNEQF
TRBJ2-3,TRBV27,ASKAGQGTDTQY
TRBJ1-4,TRBV18,ASSKGDTDSGKLF
TRBJ1-1,TRBV2,ASSGTGLQVEAF
TRBJ2-3,TRBV7-8,ASSFEEDTQY
TRBJ1-1,TRBV7-9,ASSSYSGAGTEAF
TRBJ1-2,TRBV27,ASSTRGGGYT
TRBJ2-1,TRBV27,ASSYQDSYNEQF
TRBJ2-3,TRBV27,ASSLAGDTQY
TRBJ2-1,TRBV2,APRLAESSYNEQF
TRBJ2-7,TRBV7-9,ASSIGVYEQY